The 29 T cell receptor beta chains below come from one sample, sequenced in a study of STAT5B mutations in CD4+ large granular lymphocyte leukemia. The protocol was immunoSEQ multiplex PCR, while the TCRdb copy is restricted to in-frame clones and leaves out a portion. This table holds 25,000 to 35,000 clones, around four fifths found once. Sequenced input: CD4+ T cells from blood buffy coats. These receptors all come from a human donor in good health.

This chain uses TRBV7-9 with TRBJ1-6; D is uncertain. The CDR3 totals 14 residues. The germline V gene has CDR1 SEHNR and CDR2 FQNEAQ (reference sequence). V was shortened by 1 base and J by 7 bases, with 8 bases between the two germline ends. The chain's CDR3 is CASSLDSVNSPLHF. The CDR3, as DNA: TGTGCCAGCAGCTTAGACAGTGTAAATTCACCCCTCCACTTT.

This clone was detected once. This rearrangement joins TRBV29-1 to TRBJ2-1, with D possibly being TRBD2 (5 bases). Germline V CDR1 and CDR2: SQVTM, ANQGSEA. The V and J ends lost 6 bases and 0 bases respectively, with 15 bases between them. The CDR3 runs to 15 residues. Here the CDR3 reads CSVITRESSYNEQFF. The DNA for the CDR3 is TGCAGCGTCATCACTAGGGAGAGCTCCTACAATGAGCAGTTCTTC.

The chain carries TRBV6-1 and TRBJ2-7; D might be TRBD1 (6 bases). Deletions cut 4 bases from V and 5 bases from J, with 21 bases between. The CDR3 extends over 16 amino acids. CDR1 is MNHNS, CDR2 SASEGT, per germline. CDR3 sequence: CASSGYDRLASDEQYF. For the CDR3, the DNA is TGTGCCAGCAGTGGATATGACAGGTTGGCATCGGACGAGCAGTACTTC.

The chain is built from TRBV11-3 and TRBJ2-5, with 7 positions matching TRBD1. After removal of 6 bases from V and 5 bases from J, the junction contained 6 bases not matched to a gene. Germline V gives CDR1 SGHNT, CDR2 YENEEA. The length of the CDR3 is 13 residues. This CDR3 reads CASRRGLGETQYF. CDR3 bases: TGTGCCAGCAGGAGGGGGCTGGGGGAGACCCAGTACTTC.

V is TRBV9 and J is TRBJ1-2; possible D gene TRBD1, 5 bases. The germline V gene encodes CDR1 SGDLS and CDR2 YYNGEE. V lost 0 bases to trimming and J lost 3 bases, with 15 bases between them. The CDR3 length is 16 residues. CDR3 coding DNA: TGTGCCAGCAGCGTAGGAATGAGAGGGGTGGACTATGGCTACACCTTC. Residues: CASSVGMRGVDYGYTF.

A word on this clone: Other DNA sequences in this sample translate to the same CDR3. J is TRBJ2-5 and V is TRBV6-5; D might be TRBD2 (6 bases). The germline CDR1 and CDR2 sequences are MNHEY and SVGAGI. There are 14 residues in the CDR3. V gave up 0 bases and J gave up 2 bases, with 7 bases separating them. The CDR3 is CASSYSGGQETQYF. The CDR3 bases are TGTGCCAGCAGTTACTCCGGGGGACAAGAGACCCAGTACTTC.

The CDR3 region is CASSLDRGRRNEQFF. The CDR3 nucleotides read TGTGCCAGCAGCTTAGATCGCGGGAGAAGGAATGAGCAGTTCTTC. The chain couples TRBV11-2 to TRBJ2-1; TRBD2 aligns across 7 bases. This CDR3 contains 15 residues. CDR1 and CDR2 from the germline V gene are SGHAT and FQNNGV. With V trimmed by 0 bases and J by 7 bases, 6 bases remained unmatched.

V usage is TRBV29-1 and J usage is TRBJ1-1, with D uncertain. V was clipped by 8 bases and J by 4 bases, with 11 bases between them. The CDR3 covers 11 residues. The germline gives CDR1 SQVTM, CDR2 ANQGSEA. Here the CDR3 reads CSSTRSTEAFF. CDR3 coding DNA: TGCAGCAGCACTAGGTCCACTGAAGCTTTCTTT.

A remark on this clone: At one boundary the junction diverges from the germline segment, which might be a read error. The chain uses TRBV7-7 and TRBJ2-5, with 9 positions matching TRBD2. The CDR3 sequence is 16 residues long. Germline CDR1 is SSHAT and CDR2 is FNYEAQ (reference sequence). The CDR3 nucleotides are TGTGCTAGCAGCCAGGCCGGGACTAGCATCGGGGAGACCCAGTACTTC. Translation gives CASSQAGTSIGETQYF. The full variable domain, in which reference TRBV7-7 and TRBJ2-5 provide the parts outside the CDR3, is GAGVSQSPRYKVTKRGQDVTLRCDPISSHATLYWYQQALGQGPEFLTYFNYEAQPDKSGLPSDRFSAERPEGSISTLTIQRTEQRDSAMYRCASSQAGTSIGETQYFGPGTRLLVL.

This clone was found a few times. In nucleotides, the CDR3 is TGTGCCTGGAGTGGACTTACTGAAGCTTTCTTT. This translates into CAWSGLTEAFF. This sequence joins TRBV30 and TRBJ1-1; unclear D gene. There are 11 residues in the CDR3. V was trimmed by 1 base and J by 5 bases, leaving 5 bases between them. Per germline, CDR1 GTSNPN and CDR2 SVGIG (reference sequence).

The chain combines TRBV5-1 with TRBJ2-7; weak D call: TRBD2 (6 bases). The CDR3 consists of 13 residues. The germline CDR1 and CDR2 sequences are SGHRS and YFSETQ. Trimming pared 3 bases from V and 7 bases from J, leaving 14 bases between. The CDR3 DNA reads as TGCGCCAGCAGCTCTGGGACTGGGGGGGAGCAGTACTTC. It specifies CASSSGTGGEQYF.

The chain joins TRBV7-2 to TRBJ1-2, with unresolved D. Looked up from germline, CDR1 is SGHTA and CDR2 is FQGNSA. The length of the CDR3 is 15 residues. Deletions cut 1 base from V and 0 bases from J, with 9 bases between. CDR3 in DNA: TGTGCCAGCAGCTTAGTCAGTGGGTCTAACTATGGCTACACCTTC. Translating gives CASSLVSGSNYGYTF.

The V call is TRBV14, the J call TRBJ2-3; D unclear. Between the trimmed V and J ends, which lost 3 bases and 6 bases, there was a span of 4 bases. The CDR3 is 11 residues long. CDR1 SGHDN and CDR2 FVKESK come from the germline V gene. CDR3 in amino acids: CASSHGDTQYF. The DNA of the CDR3 is TGTGCCAGCAGCCACGGCGATACGCAGTATTTT.

The chain recombines TRBV6-6 with TRBJ2-2; D unclear. The CDR3 consists of 13 residues. V was pared by 5 bases and J by 3 bases, with 7 bases between. In germline, CDR1 is MNHNY, CDR2 SVGAGI (reference sequence). The CDR3 nucleotides are TGTGCCAGCAGTCGAAAGCACACCGGGGAGCTGTTTTTT. Translating it yields CASSRKHTGELFF.

The rearrangement links TRBV2 to TRBJ1-5; TRBD1 is a possible D gene (6 bases). Trimming cost V 7 bases and J 0 bases, with 16 bases left between them. Germline V gene sequence: CDR1 SNHLY, CDR2 FYNNEI. The CDR3 has 16 residues. The CDR3 nucleotides read TGTGCCAGCACCGAAGGACAGCATTATAGCAATCAGCCCCAGCATTTT. As protein: CASTEGQHYSNQPQHF.

The V and J genes are TRBV7-9 and TRBJ1-2; tentatively, D is TRBD1 (5 bases). Trimming cost V 3 bases and J 5 bases, with 13 bases left between them. CDR1 is SEHNR and CDR2 is FQNEAQ in the germline V gene (reference sequence). The CDR3 covers 14 residues. For the CDR3, the DNA is TGTGCCAGCAGCTTGGCCGGGACGGAGTATGGCTACACCTTC. Translating gives CASSLAGTEYGYTF.

In its sample, this clone was seen once. The chain combines TRBV6-5 with TRBJ2-1; 9 nucleotides align to TRBD2. V gave up 3 bases and J gave up 2 bases; unmatched junction bases: 2. The CDR3 is 15 amino acids. CDR1 is MNHEY and CDR2 is SVGAGI in the germline V gene. As DNA, the CDR3 is TGTGCCAGCAGTTATGGCGGGGGGGCCTACAATGAGCAGTTCTTC. Amino acid sequence: CASSYGGGAYNEQFF.

The rearrangement joins TRBV29-1 to TRBJ2-1; 12 bases are shared with TRBD2. Per germline, CDR1 SQVTM and CDR2 ANQGSEA. The CDR3 covers 15 residues. The J segment lost 5 bases and the V segment lost 5 bases, leaving 7 bases of the junction unmatched. CDR3 nucleotides: TGCAGCGTTCACGGTCGGACTAGCGGGGACAATGAGCAGTTCTTC. Translated, it gives CSVHGRTSGDNEQFF.

This chain connects TRBV7-9 to TRBJ2-7, with 8 bases matching TRBD1. The CDR3 runs to 17 residues. The trim removed 0 bases at V and 3 bases at J, leaving 10 bases unmatched. Germline lookup yields CDR1 SEHNR and CDR2 FQNEAQ (reference sequence). In DNA form, the CDR3 reads TGTGCCAGCAGCTTAGCCCCCTACGTCACAGGGGGCTACGAGCAGTACTTC. It encodes CASSLAPYVTGGYEQYF.

This chain connects TRBV9 to TRBJ2-5, with 7 bases that match TRBD1. The CDR3 covers 17 residues. After removal of 1 base from V and 1 base from J, the junction contained 10 bases not matched to a gene. From germline, CDR1 is SGDLS and CDR2 YYNGEE. CDR3 sequence reads: CASSVYWGRQGQETQYF. The CDR3 bases are TGTGCCAGCAGCGTATACTGGGGACGACAGGGCCAAGAGACCCAGTACTTC.

The chain couples TRBV20-1 to TRBJ2-1; D gene unclear. The germline gives CDR1 DFQATT, CDR2 SNEGSKA (reference sequence). V was shortened by 6 bases and J by 5 bases, with 8 bases between the two germline ends. This CDR3 is built from 11 residues. The CDR3 loop reads CSASPHNEQFF. CDR3 DNA sequence: TGCAGTGCCAGCCCGCACAATGAGCAGTTCTTC.

The chain combines TRBV28 with TRBJ2-7; 8 bases fit TRBD1. Germline V gene lookup returns CDR1 MDHEN and CDR2 SYDVKM. The CDR3 has 15 residues. After removal of 7 bases from V and 4 bases from J, the junction contained 12 bases not matched to a gene. The CDR3 loop is CASTTFRGLNYEQYF. The DNA of the CDR3 is TGTGCCAGCACCACGTTCAGGGGGCTAAATTACGAGCAGTACTTC.

The chain links TRBV19 to TRBJ1-3, with TRBD1 matching over 8 bases. The CDR3 is 17 amino acids. V was clipped by 3 bases and J by 4 bases; unmatched bases: 11. Germline lookup yields CDR1 LNHDA and CDR2 SQIVND (reference sequence). CDR3 bases: TGTGCCAGTAGTATCGGGGCAGGGGGCGCGACGGGAAACACCATATATTTT. It codes for CASSIGAGGATGNTIYF.

This chain uses TRBV5-1 with TRBJ2-1; D may match TRBD1 or TRBD2 (5 bases each). Germline V gene data show CDR1 as SGHRS and CDR2 as YFSETQ. This CDR3 region has 13 residues. Trimming took 4 bases from V and 10 from J, leaving 15 bases between them. As DNA, the CDR3 is TGCGCCAGCAGCCCCCAACCCCGGGACGAGCAGTTCTTC. This codes for CASSPQPRDEQFF.

The CDR3 DNA follows: TGTGCCTGGGAAAACCTAGCGGGAGTATCCTACGAGCAGTACTTC. It specifies CAWENLAGVSYEQYF. The chain recombines TRBV30 with TRBJ2-7; 10 bases line up with TRBD2. Germline lookup yields CDR1 GTSNPN and CDR2 SVGIG (reference sequence). The CDR3 contains 15 residues. After removal of 5 bases from V and 1 base from J, the junction contained 8 bases not matched to a gene. Full variable domain (outside the CDR3, taken from reference TRBV30 and TRBJ2-7): SQTIHQWPATLVQPVGSPLSLECTVEGTSNPNLYWYRQAAGRGLQLLFYSVGIGQISSEVPQNLSASRPQDRQFILSSKKLLLSDSGFYLCAWENLAGVSYEQYFGPGTRLTVT.

V and J are TRBV6-1 and TRBJ2-7, with D hard to call. Germline V lookup: CDR1 MNHNS, CDR2 SASEGT. This CDR3 is 13 amino acids long. Trimming stripped 6 bases from V and 5 bases from J, with 14 bases between. The CDR3 sequence is CASSHGPPDEQYF. CDR3 DNA: TGTGCCAGCAGCCACGGGCCCCCCGACGAGCAGTACTTC.

J is TRBJ1-4 and V is TRBV5-5; no firm D call. The V gene lost 0 bases and the J gene lost 5 bases, with 11 bases spanning the gap. The CDR3 contains 15 residues. The germline V gene has CDR1 SGHKS and CDR2 YYEKEE (reference sequence). The CDR3 reads CASSLVVGENEKLFF. Here the CDR3 DNA reads TGTGCCAGCAGCTTGGTGGTGGGAGAAAATGAAAAACTGTTTTTT.

The rearrangement uses TRBV12-5 and TRBJ2-3, with 7 bases aligning to TRBD1. In germline, CDR1 is LGHNT, CDR2 FRNRAP. CDR3 length equals 15 residues. The trim removed 4 bases at V and 0 bases at J, leaving 4 bases unmatched. CDR3 sequence reads: CASGSGTASTDTQYF. In DNA, the CDR3 is TGTGCTAGTGGTTCGGGGACAGCGAGCACAGATACGCAGTATTTT.

This chain connects TRBV10-3 to TRBJ1-2, with a tentative D call TRBD1 (6 bases). CDR1 is ENHRY, CDR2 SYGVKD, per germline. CDR3 length equals 14 residues. V was shortened by 10 bases and J by 8 bases, with 23 bases between the two germline ends. The CDR3 coding sequence is TGTGCCACCCTCTCGGACAGCCATCGTAGGGGCTACACCTTC. It specifies CATLSDSHRRGYTF.